The present T cell receptor (beta chain) was sequenced within a study of blood T cell repertoires in COVID-19. This CDR3 comprises 11 residues. Trimming removed 7 bases from V and 4 bases from J, with 7 bases in between. In germline, CDR1 is LNHDA, CDR2 SQIVND (reference sequence). Produced via immunoSEQ multiplex PCR; TCRdb's table is partial and in-frame only. Of about 54,000 clones in the sample, less than 95% were seen once. The table lists this clone with a count of one. The chain combines TRBV19 with TRBJ1-2; no clear D gene. The source of this sequence is a woman aged 40 to 55 with active COVID-19. Sequencing input: peripheral blood. CDR3 region: CASKRGYGYTF. DNA of the CDR3: TGTGCCAGTAAAAGAGGCTATGGCTACACCTTC.